The 11 T cell receptor beta chains reported below all come from one sample, sequenced in a study of T cell changes during pregnancy in multiple sclerosis. Using immunoSEQ multiplex PCR, the repertoire was profiled, and TCRdb retains in-frame clones only, with some absent. Among more than 35,000 clones listed, approximately 89% were seen once. The source material was CD8+ T cells from peripheral blood mononuclear cells, sampled in the third trimester of pregnancy. The receptor source for this set is a female donor with multiple sclerosis, enrolled in a pregnancy study.

Comment on this clone: Other DNA sequences within the sample encode an identical CDR3. V is TRBV27 and J is TRBJ1-2; TRBD1 agrees at 8 bases. The CDR3 is 14 residues long. V was pared by 3 bases and J by 5 bases, with 5 bases of the junction left unmatched. CDR1 is MNHEY, CDR2 SMNVEV, per germline (reference sequence). Written as DNA, the CDR3 is TGTGCCAGCAGTTTGGACAGGGCAAATTATGGCTACACCTTC. Amino acid sequence: CASSLDRANYGYTF.

The sample holds one count of this clone. The rearrangement joins TRBV6-5 to TRBJ2-7; 8 positions match TRBD2. The J call is in doubt because the DNA end fits TRBJ2-5 better. This CDR3 contains 15 residues. Germline values: CDR1 MNHEY, CDR2 SVGAGI. In DNA, the CDR3 is TGTGCCAGCAGTTCGTCAGGACTAGCCGGGGAGACCCAGTACTTC. This codes for CASSSSGLAGETQYF.

V gene TRBV9 combines with J gene TRBJ2-7, with a tentative D call TRBD1 (6 bases). The CDR3 totals 14 residues. V was cut by 3 bases and J by 2 bases, with 12 bases left in between. Germline V gene lookup returns CDR1 SGDLS and CDR2 YYNGEE. The CDR3 nucleotides are TGTGCCAGCAGCGCTGGACAGCTAACCTACGAGCAGTACTTC. It translates to CASSAGQLTYEQYF.

This clone was recorded only once. This chain uses TRBV6-5 with TRBJ1-1; D is possibly TRBD1 (5 bases). Per the germline V gene, CDR1 is MNHEY and CDR2 is SVGAGI. The CDR3 has 13 amino acids. V gave up 6 bases and J gave up 0 bases, with 8 bases separating them. The CDR3 coding sequence is TGTGCCAGCAGCACAGGCATGAACACTGAAGCTTTCTTT. It specifies CASSTGMNTEAFF.

The chain recombines TRBV19 with TRBJ2-1; D may be TRBD2 (5 bases). Germline V gene data show CDR1 as LNHDA and CDR2 as SQIVND (reference sequence). The V end lost 3 bases, the J end lost 7 bases, and 7 bases lay between the germline ends. The length of the CDR3 is 12 residues. The CDR3 loop reads CASSIRGNEQFF. CDR3 DNA: TGTGCCAGTAGTATTCGGGGAAATGAGCAGTTCTTC.

This clone showed up many times. The chain has TRBV7-2 and TRBJ2-5; weak D call: TRBD1 (6 bases). V was clipped by 3 bases and J by 2 bases, with 16 bases between them. The germline V gene has CDR1 SGHTA and CDR2 FQGNSA. CDR3 size: 16 residues. The CDR3 here is CASSFRTVSPQETQYF. CDR3 in DNA: TGTGCCAGCAGCTTTCGGACAGTGAGCCCTCAAGAGACCCAGTACTTC.

This CDR3 reads CASSVVGTGVDPNTGELFF. CDR3 DNA sequence: TGTGCCAGCAGCGTAGTAGGGACAGGGGTGGACCCGAACACCGGGGAGCTGTTTTTT. The chain joins TRBV9 to TRBJ2-2, with TRBD1 matching over 10 bases. The CDR3 spans 19 residues. Unmatched junction bases numbered 8, after V lost 0 bases and J lost 0 bases. CDR1 and CDR2 from the germline V gene are SGDLS and YYNGEE. The variable domain in full, with the rest retrieved from reference TRBV9 and TRBJ2-2, is DSGVTQTPKHLITATGQRVTLRCSPRSGDLSVYWYQQSLDQGLQFLIQYYNGEERAKGNILERFSAQQFPDLHSELNLSSLELGDSALYFCASSVVGTGVDPNTGELFFGEGSRLTVL.

The V and J genes are TRBV27 and TRBJ2-7; 9 bases are shared with TRBD1. V shed 5 bases, J shed 3 bases, and the junction held 11 bases outside the gene matches. Germline V gives CDR1 MNHEY, CDR2 SMNVEV (reference sequence). This CDR3 has 16 residues. The DNA for the CDR3 is TGTGCCAGCAGTCCCCCGACCGGGACAGGGCTCTACGAGCAGTACTTC. It encodes CASSPPTGTGLYEQYF.

The chain combines TRBV6-6 with TRBJ2-2; TRBD2 agrees at 12 bases. CDR3 length: 16 amino acids. Germline CDR1 and CDR2: MNHNY and SVGAGI (reference sequence). V lost 7 bases to trimming and J lost 1 base; unmatched junction nucleotides: 4. The DNA of the CDR3 is TGTGCCAGCACTGTGACTAGCGGGGGGAACACCGGGGAGCTGTTTTTT. This encodes CASTVTSGGNTGELFF.

This sequence joins TRBV28 and TRBJ2-1; D is uncertain. With 6 bases removed from V and 6 bases from J, the gap between germline ends came to 12 bases. This CDR3 is built from 13 residues. CDR1 and CDR2 (germline): MDHEN, SYDVKM. The CDR3 region has the DNA TGTGCCAGCAGCCCCCGACTTACCAATGAGCAGTTCTTC. It yields the protein CASSPRLTNEQFF.

This sequence joins TRBV20-1 and TRBJ1-2, with a possible D match to TRBD1 (6 bases). V was trimmed by 8 bases and J by 8 bases, leaving 15 bases between them. CDR1 is DFQATT and CDR2 is SNEGSKA in the germline V gene (reference sequence). This CDR3 contains 11 residues. The DNA for the CDR3 is TGCAGTACGACAGGTTCGGGAGGCTACACCTTC. Residues: CSTTGSGGYTF.